Given below is one T cell receptor (beta chain) in context. This entry is derived from a study of blood T cell repertoires in COVID-19. Germline values: CDR1 SGHVS, CDR2 FNYEAQ. The CDR3 covers 14 residues. V dropped 5 bases and J dropped 4 bases, with 13 bases sitting between them. Method: immunoSEQ multiplex PCR; TCRdb's copy keeps in-frame clones and lacks some. Found here are fewer than 250,000 clones, roughly 78% of them singletons; the top ten hold approximately 12%. The TCR sequence derives from a woman in her thirties or forties with acute or convalescent COVID-19. Sequencing input: peripheral blood. V is TRBV7-6 and J is TRBJ2-3; the D gene is possibly TRBD2 (6 bases). The CDR3: CASSLLGGADTQYF. CDR3 bases: TGTGCCAGCAGCCTCCTCGGGGGTGCAGATACGCAGTATTTT. Variable domain in full (rest from reference TRBV7-6 and TRBJ2-3): GAGVSQSPRYKVTKRGQDVALRCDPISGHVSLYWYRQALGQGPEFLTYFNYEAQQDKSGLPNDRFSAERPEGSISTLTIQRTEQRDSAMYRCASSLLGGADTQYFGPGTRLTVL.